This TCR beta chain was captured in a study of blood T cell repertoires in COVID-19 (TCRdb year 2020). For context, the study as a whole: Samples covering the acute and convalescent phases of COVID-19 were provided by collaborators in the United States, Italy and Spain. The prospective study material was composed of cDNA or gDNA derived from T cells, B-cell-depleted T cells, or PBMCs. Deeply sampled blood TCRbeta repertoires from subjects exposed to, actively infected with, or recovered from COVID-19 were included in the dataset. The repertoires were made available in a free public database intended to serve as a resource for research on the immune response to SARS-CoV-2. Samples were obtained from the ongoing ImmuneRACE study (first 160 participants) and from some 1,200 subjects provided by 6 global collaborators. Sample metadata almost always included a de-identified subject ID, COVID-19 status, age in years and sex. Where available, HLA class I and class II types were taken from metadata supplied by the sample provider and were not determined by assay-based typing. Results the study describes overall, beyond this receptor: The quantity of clinical and demographic metadata differed by source and by participant and was supplied without curation.

In the case of this clone: What antigen it recognizes has not been identified. Within one base of it there is no much larger clone, and no base qualities were kept.

The germline V gene encodes CDR1 SGHTA and CDR2 FQGNSA. Measured from the cysteine to the phenylalanine, the CDR3 is 17 residues long. Just the 51-base CDR3 DNA is kept, in frame starting at base 1. Trimmed from V: 5 bases; trimmed from J: 7 bases; junction bases lacking a gene match: 16. The immunoSEQ Assay, a bias-controlled multiplex PCR, was used to amplify TCRbeta CDR3 regions from genomic DNA. Concerning the study's data processing: Within the assay, amplification of reference gene primers was used to estimate how many nucleated cells each sample contained. To quantify the absolute abundance of each unique TCRbeta CDR3 rearrangement, sequence reads were collapsed and filtered. For each sample, productive Simpson clonality was calculated as the square root of Simpson's diversity index over productive rearrangements. As stored in TCRdb, this immuneACCESS dataset retains in-frame rearrangements with V and J assigned. A fraction of the clones does not appear; measured against another copy, unresolved V genes explain less than half of the discrepancy, and the remainder lacks a known reason. The V and J calls and clone size are taken from that table; D and trimming were inferred from the DNA. This sample has over 150,000 clones in its table, and approximately 91% of those were observed once. The ten largest clonotypes hold around 4.8% of the sample.

At one collaborating source in Seattle, patients were enrolled during active infection and were followed longitudinally through the course of disease. Whole blood was collected in K2EDTA tubes by collaborating institutions according to the institutions' own protocols. For TCRbeta analysis, collaborators shipped samples as frozen whole blood, isolated PBMCs, or DNA extracted from either of those sample types. The chain couples TRBV7-2 to TRBJ2-2; a stretch of 7 junction bases matches TRBD1. This clonotype was obtained from a man aged 18 to 29 with COVID-19, enrolled during active disease. Sequencing was carried out using peripheral blood. The DNA sequence is given as TGTGCCAGCAGCCCCGGACAGGTCGAGGTGGGCAACGGGGAGCTGTTTTTT. This sequence encodes CASSPGQVEVGNGELFF.